Following are 7 T cell receptor beta chains from one sample sequenced in a study of T cells after yellow fever vaccination (dated by TCRdb to the late 2010s). What this sample's treatment or condition label stands for: live attenuated yellow fever vaccine strain. Library construction relied on 5' RACE. TCRdb records Illumina NovaSeq 6000 as the sequencer. The public reads were run again by TCRdb, first through fastp at Q25 and then through MiXCR, and only productive beta chains were kept. Under each unique CDR3 protein, matching rows form one entry showing the most common genes and DNA. The sample table records 200,000 to 300,000 distinct CDR3 sequences; about 3.5% of these occur just once. Over 15% of the sample is in the top ten clones. This specimen was PBMCs, taken 15 days after the yellow fever booster vaccination. Receptor source: a man younger than 35 who received the YFV17D yellow fever vaccine.

Ten or more counts support this clonotype. The J gene is TRBJ1-1, the V gene TRBV7-9; D not certain. Trimming removed 5 bases from V and 4 bases from J, with 14 bases in between. The germline V gene has CDR1 SEHNR and CDR2 FQNEAQ (reference sequence). This CDR3 has 14 amino acids. CDR3 in amino acids: CASSPYPTITEAFF. Written as DNA, the CDR3 is TGTGCCAGCAGCCCCTATCCCACGATCACTGAAGCTTTCTTT. The full variable domain, in which reference TRBV7-9 and TRBJ1-1 provide the parts outside the CDR3, is DTGVSQNPRHKITKRGQNVTFRCDPISEHNRLYWYRQTLGQGPEFLTYFQNEAQLEKSRLLSDRFSAERPKGSFSTLEIQRTEQGDSAMYLCASSPYPTITEAFFGQGTRLTVV.

This chain joins TRBV5-1 and TRBJ1-1; D ambiguous. Germline V gives CDR1 SGHRS, CDR2 YFSETQ. V was trimmed by 0 bases and J by 5 bases, leaving 11 bases between them. This CDR3 region has 14 residues. CDR3 sequence reads: CASSLVGRRTEAFF. DNA for the CDR3: TGCGCCAGCAGCTTGGTGGGGAGGAGGACTGAAGCTTTCTTT.

This clonotype was recorded many times. The V call is TRBV20-1, the J call TRBJ2-1, with 8 bases lining up with TRBD2. Germline trimming cut 0 bases from V and 4 bases from J; bases unmatched to any gene: 11. This CDR3 is 17 amino acids long. From germline, CDR1 is DFQATT and CDR2 SNEGSKA (reference sequence). The CDR3 bases are TGCAGTGCTAGAGATCCCGGGGGGGGTGAAGGGTACAATGAGCAGTTCTTC. It specifies CSARDPGGGEGYNEQFF.

This clonotype was picked up many times. The chain employs TRBV7-3 and TRBJ1-5; D is ambiguous. V lost 3 bases and J 7 bases, leaving 10 bases between the germline ends. The CDR3 is 13 residues long. Germline CDR1 is SGHTA and CDR2 is FQGTGA. CDR3 loop: CASSLRFGQPQHF. The CDR3 DNA is TGTGCCAGCAGCTTGAGGTTCGGACAGCCCCAGCATTTT.

This clonotype was seen a handful of times. The CDR3 loop is CASSLEVGFYTF. CDR3 DNA sequence: TGTGCCAGCAGTTTAGAAGTCGGTTTCTACACCTTC. The gene calls are TRBV12-3 or TRBV12-4 and TRBJ1-2; D is ambiguous. Trimming left V 1 base short and J 10 bases short, with 10 bases between. The CDR3 covers 12 residues.

In this sample, this clonotype turned up many times. The chain has TRBV7-9 and TRBJ2-4; D assignment may be TRBD1 or TRBD2 (5 bases each). Looked up from germline, CDR1 is SEHNR and CDR2 is FQNEAQ (reference sequence). The CDR3 is 16 amino acids. Trimming removed 4 bases at V and 2 bases at J, with 15 bases between. DNA for the CDR3: TGTGCCAGCAGCTGGGGACCGTCCCTCCCCAAAAACATTCAGTACTTC. This sequence encodes CASSWGPSLPKNIQYF.

At least ten counts were recorded for this clonotype. V is TRBV27 and J is TRBJ1-6; no clear D gene. V was pared by 2 bases and J by 4 bases, with 6 bases between. Germline V gene data show CDR1 as MNHEY and CDR2 as SMNVEV (reference sequence). The CDR3 is 14 amino acids. CDR3 residues: CASSLVGYNSPLHF. DNA for the CDR3: TGTGCCAGCAGTTTAGTGGGGTATAATTCACCCCTCCACTTT.